The 29 T cell receptor beta chains reported below all come from one sample, sequenced in a study of response to subunit inactivated influenza vaccine. TCRdb re-derived calls from the RT-PCR reads in MiXCR, one entry per CDR3 protein. Counted here are hundreds of thousands of distinct CDR3 sequences, about 20% occurring once; the ten biggest clones make up approximately 10%. Source: PBMCs from blood, taken less than 22 months after vaccination. These TCRs come from a man between 50 and 75 years old who received an inactivated influenza vaccine.

The rearrangement joins TRBV10-1 to TRBJ2-3; the D gene is possibly TRBD2 (6 bases). V was cut by 2 bases and J by 6 bases, with 15 bases left in between. The CDR3 is 15 amino acids. The germline V gene encodes CDR1 WNHNN and CDR2 SYGVQD (reference sequence). As DNA, the CDR3 is TGCGCCAGCAGTGAGGGGGACTCCCGCATGGATACGCAGTATTTT. It specifies CASSEGDSRMDTQYF.

This clonotype was counted a few times. The gene calls are TRBV5-1 and TRBJ2-1; TRBD2 agrees at 9 bases. The CDR3 is 15 amino acids. V lost 5 bases, J lost 10 bases, and 13 bases stayed unmatched. Germline V CDR1 and CDR2: SGHRS, YFSETQ. CDR3 in DNA: TGCGCCAGCAGACTAGCGGGTCTCCTAAAAGAGGAGCAGTTCTTC. Protein: CASRLAGLLKEEQFF.

This clonotype was seen many times. This chain uses TRBV6-2 or TRBV6-3 with TRBJ2-3, with D tentatively TRBD1 (5 bases). The ends were cut back, 6 bases at V and 2 bases at J, with 9 bases in the middle. Germline V CDR1 and CDR2: MNHEY, SVGEGT. The CDR3 spans 13 residues. CDR3 bases: TGTGCCAGCAGCCTGACAGTCACAGATACGCAGTATTTT. It is translated as CASSLTVTDTQYF.

The V call is TRBV11-2, the J call TRBJ1-1; no reliable D call. V lost 0 bases to trimming and J lost 4 bases, with 12 bases between them. The CDR3 runs 15 residues. Germline V CDR1 and CDR2: SGHAT, FQNNGV. CDR3 in amino acids: CASSLEGLRSTEAFF. The CDR3 DNA follows: TGTGCCAGCAGCTTAGAGGGCCTCCGGAGCACTGAAGCTTTCTTT.

In its sample, this clonotype was seen a few times. V and J are TRBV28 and TRBJ2-7; D remains ambiguous. The CDR3 is 12 residues long. The germline V and J ends were trimmed by 4 bases and 3 bases, with 7 bases remaining between them. Looked up from germline, CDR1 is MDHEN and CDR2 is SYDVKM. CDR3 nucleotide sequence: TGTGCCAGCAGTTCCCTATACTACGAGCAGTACTTC. Translated, it gives CASSSLYYEQYF. The full variable domain, its missing parts supplied by reference TRBV28 and TRBJ2-7, is DVKVTQSSRYLVKRTGEKVFLECVQDMDHENMFWYRQDPGLGLRLIYFSYDVKMKEKGDIPEGYSVSREKKERFSLILESASTNQTSMYLCASSSLYYEQYFGPGTRLTVT.

Ten or more counts support this clonotype. The chain carries TRBV4-2 and TRBJ1-2; maybe TRBD1 (5 bases). CDR1 is LGHNA, CDR2 YNFKEQ, per germline. V lost 4 bases, J lost 0 bases, and 9 bases lay in between. CDR3 size: 14 residues. The CDR3 reads CASSRQGANYGYTF. The CDR3, as DNA: TGTGCCAGCAGCCGTCAGGGAGCTAACTATGGCTACACCTTC.

The V and J genes are TRBV29-1 and TRBJ1-5; 8 nucleotides agree with TRBD1. Germline trimming cut 7 bases from V and 5 bases from J; bases unmatched to any gene: 7. The CDR3 is made up of 13 amino acids. CDR1 is SQVTM and CDR2 is ANQGSEA in the germline V gene. CDR3 in DNA: TGCAGCGCTGGACAGGGACTCGATCAGCCCCAGCATTTT. This gives the protein CSAGQGLDQPQHF.

The sample holds many counts of this clonotype. The chain uses TRBV29-1 and TRBJ1-1; D gene uncertain. CDR1 is SQVTM, CDR2 ANQGSEA, per germline. CDR3 length: 12 residues. Trimming left V 3 bases short and J 0 bases short, with 5 bases between. CDR3 DNA: TGCAGCGTTGAGCGTATGAACACTGAAGCTTTCTTT. Translated, it gives CSVERMNTEAFF.

This clonotype was seen ten or more times. The chain carries TRBV12-3 or TRBV12-4 and TRBJ1-1; 7 bases agree with TRBD1. This CDR3 comprises 13 residues. Unmatched junction bases numbered 9, after V lost 6 bases and J lost 8 bases. CDR3 loop: CASSMGTVLEAFF. The CDR3 DNA sequence: TGTGCCAGCAGCATGGGGACAGTCCTAGAAGCTTTCTTT.

CDR3 residues: CASSPRTGGYEQYF. CDR3 nucleotide sequence: TGTGCCAGCAGCCCGAGGACAGGGGGCTACGAGCAGTACTTC. The chain employs TRBV7-2 and TRBJ2-7, with TRBD1 matching over 10 bases. J lost 3 bases, V lost 5 bases, and 4 bases had no gene match. Germline assignment: CDR1 SGHTA and CDR2 FQGNSA. The length of the CDR3 is 14 residues.

This clonotype was seen ten or more times. The chain is built from TRBV19 and TRBJ1-1, with 8 bases identical to TRBD1. Looked up from germline, CDR1 is LNHDA and CDR2 is SQIVND (reference sequence). Trimming cost V 3 bases and J 3 bases; bases outside gene matches: 6. The length of the CDR3 is 15 residues. CDR3 amino acids: CASSMPGQAYTEAFF. The CDR3 DNA sequence: TGTGCCAGTAGTATGCCGGGACAGGCGTACACTGAAGCTTTCTTT.

The count of this clonotype is one. V gene TRBV29-1 combines with J gene TRBJ2-2, with 7 bases matching TRBD1. Trimming at V came to 6 bases and at J to 4 bases, leaving 5 bases not matched to a gene. The CDR3 is made up of 13 amino acids. Germline values: CDR1 SQVTM, CDR2 ANQGSEA. Written as DNA, the CDR3 is TGCAGCGTCCACAGGGGTACCACCGGGGAGCTGTTTTTT. Translation gives CSVHRGTTGELFF.

J is TRBJ2-1 and V is TRBV30; D not certain. This CDR3 contains 13 residues. Germline V gives CDR1 GTSNPN, CDR2 SVGIG (reference sequence). V gave up 0 bases and J gave up 5 bases, with 8 bases separating them. This CDR3 reads CAWSVSLNNEQFF. CDR3 DNA sequence: TGTGCCTGGAGTGTAAGCTTAAACAATGAGCAGTTCTTC.

The rearrangement uses TRBV18 and TRBJ1-1, with a tentative D call TRBD1 (6 bases). Looked up from germline, CDR1 is KGHSH and CDR2 is LQKENI. CDR3 length: 15 residues. The V end lost 8 bases, the J end lost 1 base, and 17 bases lay between the germline ends. The CDR3 nucleotides are TGTGCCAGCGCTAAATCCGGGGGCGCGAACACTGAAGCTTTCTTT. Amino acids: CASAKSGGANTEAFF.

The chain couples TRBV5-1 to TRBJ1-6, with a weak D call TRBD1 (6 bases). CDR1 is SGHRS and CDR2 is YFSETQ in the germline V gene. The CDR3 is 15 residues long. V was clipped by 4 bases and J by 7 bases, with 15 bases between them. CDR3 nucleotide sequence: TGCGCCAGCAGCCCCTTGGGGGGCCCAAATTCACCCCTCCACTTT. Translating it yields CASSPLGGPNSPLHF.

This clonotype was counted at least ten times. CDR3 region: CASSLPRTTGGGYTF. Written as DNA, the CDR3 is TGTGCCAGCAGTTTACCCCGGACCACCGGGGGTGGCTACACCTTC. The rearrangement joins TRBV28 to TRBJ1-2; a weak D match, TRBD1 (5 bases). V lost 2 bases and J lost 7, with 17 bases in between. This CDR3 has 15 residues. Germline V lookup: CDR1 MDHEN, CDR2 SYDVKM.

The V call is TRBV9, the J call TRBJ2-7; D call uncertain. The CDR3 length is 14 residues. Germline V gene lookup returns CDR1 SGDLS and CDR2 YYNGEE. V was shortened by 0 bases and J by 7 bases, with 14 bases between the two germline ends. CDR3 in amino acids: CASSVGTTPREQYF. As DNA, the CDR3 is TGTGCCAGCAGCGTAGGAACCACGCCTAGAGAGCAGTACTTC.

This sequence joins TRBV6-5 and TRBJ1-1; D gene uncertain. This CDR3 has 16 amino acids. Between the trimmed V and J ends, which lost 2 bases and 0 bases, there was a span of 13 bases. Per germline, CDR1 MNHEY and CDR2 SVGAGI. The CDR3 reads CASSYRQTVLNTEAFF. The CDR3 DNA reads as TGTGCCAGCAGTTACCGGCAGACGGTTTTGAACACTGAAGCTTTCTTT.

This clonotype was counted between two and nine times. The chain couples TRBV20-1 to TRBJ2-7, with D unclear. Trimming took off 6 bases at V and 9 bases at J, with 15 bases between the two ends. The CDR3 sequence is 11 residues long. Germline assignment: CDR1 DFQATT and CDR2 SNEGSKA (reference sequence). CDR3 in amino acids: CSAAIAGWQYF. CDR3 DNA: TGCAGTGCGGCTATAGCTGGGTGGCAGTACTTC.

The V call is TRBV4-2, the J call TRBJ2-7; 9 bases map to TRBD2. This CDR3 contains 15 residues. Trimming cost V 0 bases and J 2 bases; bases outside gene matches: 2. CDR1 is LGHNA, CDR2 YNFKEQ, per germline. The CDR3 bases are TGTGCCAGCAGCCAAGAGGCGGGAGGGCCCTACGAGCAGTACTTC. Translating gives CASSQEAGGPYEQYF.

This clonotype was detected only a few times. The CDR3 spells CASSGSMGTEAFF. The CDR3 nucleotides read TGTGCCAGCAGCGGAAGTATGGGCACTGAAGCTTTCTTT. The chain employs TRBV9 and TRBJ1-1; D not resolved. This CDR3 spans 13 amino acids. Germline V lookup: CDR1 SGDLS, CDR2 YYNGEE. The germline V and J ends were trimmed by 3 bases and 4 bases, with 10 bases remaining between them.

V usage is TRBV7-9 and J usage is TRBJ2-1; 9 positions agree with TRBD2. V shed 4 bases, J shed 2 bases, and the junction held 6 bases outside the gene matches. The CDR3 is 16 amino acids. Germline CDR1 and CDR2: SEHNR and FQNEAQ (reference sequence). The CDR3 protein is CASSSPAGGTYNEQFF. The CDR3 region has the DNA TGTGCCAGCAGCTCCCCCGCGGGAGGGACCTACAATGAGCAGTTCTTC.

This clonotype was recorded a few times. The chain combines TRBV4-3 with TRBJ1-2; 8 bases are a match to TRBD1. The CDR3 spans 18 residues. Germline values: CDR1 LGHNA, CDR2 YSLEER. V lost 0 bases, J lost 0 bases, and 9 bases stayed unmatched. This chain's CDR3 is CASSQEWTGMGSNYGYTF. DNA for the CDR3: TGCGCCAGCAGCCAAGAATGGACAGGGATGGGGTCTAACTATGGCTACACCTTC.

This clonotype was observed a few times. V gene TRBV9 combines with J gene TRBJ1-5, with 10 bases that match TRBD1. Per germline, CDR1 SGDLS and CDR2 YYNGEE. The trim removed 1 base at V and 0 bases at J, leaving 22 bases unmatched. The CDR3 is 23 amino acids. CDR3 sequence: CASSVTYPLWTGGGLYSNQPQHF. For the CDR3, the DNA is TGTGCCAGCAGCGTAACGTACCCCCTTTGGACAGGGGGGGGTCTGTATAGCAATCAGCCCCAGCATTTT.

This clonotype was observed a handful of times. V gene TRBV6-1 combines with J gene TRBJ1-4, with D possibly TRBD1 on 5 matching bases. The CDR3 length is 15 residues. CDR1 and CDR2 (germline): MNHNS, SASEGT. The V and J ends lost 10 bases and 8 bases respectively, with 23 bases between them. The CDR3 DNA reads as TGTGCCACCCAGGTCGAGGACATGCCTTGGGAAAAACTGTTTTTT. It specifies CATQVEDMPWEKLFF.

V and J are TRBV12-3 or TRBV12-4 and TRBJ2-1; D could derive from TRBD1 or TRBD2 (7 bases each). The V gene lost 2 bases and the J gene lost 7 bases, with 12 bases spanning the gap. CDR3 length equals 14 residues. The CDR3 coding sequence is TGTGCCAGCAGTTTACAGGGGGGGTTAAATGAGCAGTTCTTC. Protein product: CASSLQGGLNEQFF.

Turning to this clonotype: The junction does not match germline at one end; this may be a read error. The chain couples TRBV10-3 to TRBJ1-1; possibly TRBD1 for D (6 bases). The germline V gene has CDR1 ENHRY and CDR2 SYGVKD. The CDR3 runs 14 residues. DNA of the CDR3: TGTGCCTTCAGTAAGGGACTGGGGGCGGCTGAAGCTTTCTTT. Protein sequence: CAFSKGLGAAEAFF.

V usage is TRBV10-3 and J usage is TRBJ2-3; D tentatively reads TRBD1 or TRBD2 (6 bases each). CDR1 and CDR2 (germline): ENHRY, SYGVKD. There are 15 residues in the CDR3. The V and J ends lost 4 bases and 1 base respectively, with 12 bases between them. CDR3 nucleotide sequence: TGTGCCATCAGTGCGGGGGCGCGTGGCACAGATACGCAGTATTTT. It translates to CAISAGARGTDTQYF.

This clonotype has just a few counts. The V and J genes are TRBV7-8 and TRBJ1-5; 7 bases map to TRBD1. Germline-derived CDR1 and CDR2 are SGHVS and FQNEAQ. This CDR3 is built from 13 residues. J gave up 9 bases and V 4 bases, and 6 bases lay outside the gene matches. CDR3 nucleotides: TGTGCCAGCAGCTCCGCGGGACAGTCGCCCCAGCATTTT. The encoded protein is CASSSAGQSPQHF.